These T cell receptor beta chains were read from a single sample in a study of naive and memory T cell subsets. TCRdb redid the calling of the UMI-ligation and nested PCR reads with MiXCR, one entry per CDR3 protein. The sample yields roughly 91,000 distinct CDR3 sequences, about an eighth seen once. Material: central memory CD4+ T cells from blood. All receptors derive from a human donor in good health. Each CDR3 is given with its conserved first and last residue. The order of the fields is V gene, J gene, clone size, D gene, CDR3 protein, CDR3 DNA. A D gene is named only where the DNA matches it firmly. Clone size is shown for a subset of rows, as once, few, many or a class of expanded clone.

>TRBV15|TRBJ2-5|few|TRBD1
CATSRREGQSYQETQYF
TGTGCCACCAGCAGACGCGAGGGACAGTCGTACCAAGAGACCCAGTACTTC
>TRBV19|TRBJ2-3|many|TRBD2
CASSIKAGATDTQYF
TGTGCCAGTAGTATAAAGGCGGGAGCTACAGATACGCAGTATTTT
>TRBV2|TRBJ1-1|NA|NA
CASSERQHGLTEAFF
TGTGCCAGCAGTGAACGGCAGCACGGGCTCACTGAAGCTTTCTTT
>TRBV5-1|TRBJ1-1|many|NA
CASSLATSNTEAFF
TGCGCCAGCAGCTTGGCAACCTCTAACACTGAAGCTTTCTTT
>TRBV12-3/TRBV12-4|TRBJ2-1|few|NA
CASSFWGDTEQFF
TGTGCCAGCAGTTTCTGGGGGGACACTGAGCAGTTCTTC
>TRBV15|TRBJ1-6|NA|NA
CATSRGSGLIDPLHF
TGTGCCACCAGCAGAGGTTCGGGGTTGATCGACCCCCTCCACTTT
>TRBV12-3/TRBV12-4|TRBJ1-5|few|NA
CASSFGGDGQPQHF
TGTGCCAGCAGTTTCGGGGGGGATGGACAGCCCCAGCATTTT
>TRBV5-1|TRBJ2-1|NA|NA
CASSQVGGRRGNEQFF
TGCGCCAGCAGCCAGGTCGGGGGCCGGCGGGGGAATGAGCAGTTCTTC
>TRBV10-3|TRBJ2-3|NA|TRBD2
CAISESSGGPNTQYF
TGTGCCATCAGTGAGTCATCGGGAGGGCCAAATACGCAGTATTTT
>TRBV12-3/TRBV12-4|TRBJ2-4|few|NA
CASSGRLDKNIQYF
TGTGCCAGCAGTGGAAGGTTAGACAAAAACATTCAGTACTTC
>TRBV5-1|TRBJ2-3|few|TRBD2
CASSYGSGSTDTQYF
TGCGCCAGCAGCTATGGTAGCGGGAGCACAGATACGCAGTATTTT
>TRBV7-9|TRBJ2-1|NA|TRBD2
CASSFGTSGNEQFF
TGTGCCAGCAGCTTCGGGACTAGCGGCAATGAGCAGTTCTTC
>TRBV12-3/TRBV12-4|TRBJ2-5|many|TRBD2
CASSLAAGVETQYF
TGTGCCAGCAGTTTGGCGGCGGGGGTAGAGACCCAGTACTTC
>TRBV12-3/TRBV12-4|TRBJ2-7|many|NA
CASRQSMPYEQYF
TGTGCCAGCAGACAGTCCATGCCCTACGAGCAGTACTTC
>TRBV7-2|TRBJ2-1|NA|TRBD1
CASSEPGQGEDEQFF
TGTGCCAGCAGCGAGCCGGGACAGGGTGAAGATGAGCAGTTCTTC
>TRBV30|TRBJ2-3|many|NA
CAWSARTTDTQYF
TGTGCCTGGAGTGCCAGAACCACAGATACGCAGTATTTT
>TRBV20-1|TRBJ1-5|many|NA
CSARSSNQPQHF
TGCAGTGCTAGGAGTAGCAATCAGCCCCAGCATTTT
>TRBV20-1|TRBJ2-3|few|TRBD2
CSACEGGRTADTQYF
TGCAGTGCTTGCGAGGGCGGGAGGACGGCAGATACGCAGTATTTT